This T cell receptor beta chain comes out of a study of technical replicates of blood from a handful of donors. Trimming stripped 0 bases from V and 6 bases from J, with 9 bases between. This CDR3 comprises 13 residues. Germline V gene lookup returns CDR1 GTSNPN and CDR2 SVGIG (reference sequence). The protocol was immunoSEQ multiplex PCR, while the TCRdb copy is restricted to in-frame clones and leaves out a portion. Of about 75,000 clones listed, roughly 90% are singletons. The chain is built from TRBV30 and TRBJ1-5; a weak D match, TRBD1 (5 bases). Sequenced sample: PBMCs. The sequence was collected from a human donor in good health. Some clones in this sample may be carry-over from other donors' samples. CDR3 amino acids: CAWSVRGSQPQHF. CDR3 nucleotides: TGTGCCTGGAGTGTACGGGGGAGTCAGCCCCAGCATTTT. Variable domain in full (rest from reference TRBV30 and TRBJ1-5): SQTIHQWPATLVQPVGSPLSLECTVEGTSNPNLYWYRQAAGRGLQLLFYSVGIGQISSEVPQNLSASRPQDRQFILSSKKLLLSDSGFYLCAWSVRGSQPQHFGDGTRLSIL.